Each of the 21 T cell receptor beta chains below was sequenced from the same sample in a study of T-cell memory formation after mild COVID-19 (dated by TCRdb to about 2021). The library was generated by 5' RACE. TCRdb lists the instrument as Illumina NovaSeq 6000. TCRdb handled the public reads itself, with Q25 trimming in fastp and clone calling in MiXCR, and kept productive beta chains. Each record represents a unique CDR3 protein, reported with the most common genes and DNA among its rows. The sample data list about 270,000 distinct CDR3 sequences, and 15% of these were observed just once. The ten largest clones capture 2.1% of the sample. The specimen sequenced was PBMCs or a T cell subset sorted from them (not recorded which). These receptors were obtained from an adult woman who had mild COVID-19 (a few samples of this study predate the infection). The sample titles of this study are shuffled in the database, so cell type and time point are left out; the donor was told from shared clones.

The chain has TRBV29-1 and TRBJ2-1; D may correspond to TRBD1 or TRBD2 (5 bases each). The CDR3 is 14 amino acids. V was pared by 7 bases and J by 0 bases, with 13 bases between. The V gene's germline CDR1 is SQVTM and CDR2 ANQGSEA. This chain's CDR3 is CSAAVGVSYNEQFF. The CDR3 DNA follows: TGCAGCGCAGCAGTGGGGGTCTCCTACAATGAGCAGTTCTTC.

This clonotype was counted ten times or more. V gene TRBV6-6 combines with J gene TRBJ1-5; TRBD1 is a possible D gene (6 bases). The V gene lost 6 bases and the J gene lost 2 bases, with 20 bases spanning the gap. Germline CDR1 reads MNHNY; CDR2 reads SVGAGI (reference sequence). The CDR3 loop spans 17 amino acids. The CDR3 nucleotides are TGTGCCAGCAGCAAAGCGACAGGCGGGGAGGGCAATCAGCCCCAGCATTTT. Translation: CASSKATGGEGNQPQHF.

The chain uses TRBV29-1 and TRBJ2-7, with D tentatively TRBD1 (6 bases). Per germline, CDR1 SQVTM and CDR2 ANQGSEA. The CDR3 has 13 amino acids. V was trimmed by 6 bases and J by 2 bases, leaving 14 bases between them. In nucleotides, the CDR3 is TGCAGCGTGGGACACACTGGTACCTACGAGCAGTACTTC. Its translation: CSVGHTGTYEQYF.

This chain joins TRBV2 and TRBJ1-1, with D unclear. CDR1 and CDR2 (germline): SNHLY, FYNNEI. The CDR3 loop spans 15 amino acids. Between the trimmed V and J ends, which lost 2 bases and 0 bases, there was a span of 10 bases. CDR3 loop: CASSEFREMNTEAFF. The DNA for the CDR3 is TGTGCCAGCAGTGAATTTAGGGAAATGAACACTGAAGCTTTCTTT.

There are a few counts of this clonotype. This rearrangement joins TRBV7-9 to TRBJ2-1; D is ambiguous. There are 15 residues in the CDR3. Germline lookup yields CDR1 SEHNR and CDR2 FQNEAQ (reference sequence). Between the trimmed V and J ends, which lost 7 bases and 2 bases, there was a span of 15 bases. The CDR3 DNA reads TGTGCCAGCACCACCGGGCCCCCAACCTACAATGAGCAGTTCTTC. Protein: CASTTGPPTYNEQFF.

The CDR3, as DNA: TGTGCCAGCAGCTTGATGTCCGGCGAGGACATTCAGTACTTC. Amino acid sequence: CASSLMSGEDIQYF. This chain joins TRBV7-8 and TRBJ2-4, with D hard to call. The V and J ends lost 3 bases and 8 bases respectively, with 14 bases between them. CDR3 length: 14 amino acids. Germline lookup yields CDR1 SGHVS and CDR2 FQNEAQ.

CDR3: CAWGTGTSYGYTF. CDR3 sequence (DNA): TGTGCCTGGGGGACAGGGACAAGCTATGGCTACACCTTC. The chain combines TRBV30 with TRBJ1-2; TRBD1 matches 9 bases. The V and J ends lost 5 bases and 4 bases, in that order; junction bases with no gene match: 5. The CDR3 spans 13 residues. From germline, CDR1 is GTSNPN and CDR2 SVGIG (reference sequence).

This clonotype was seen only a few times. The chain couples TRBV4-1 to TRBJ2-1; no firm D call. V lost 0 bases, J lost 5 bases, and 11 bases lay in between. The CDR3 runs 15 residues. CDR1 MGHRA and CDR2 YSYEKL come from the germline V gene. The CDR3 region is CASSQDSHLNNEQFF. CDR3 DNA sequence: TGCGCCAGCAGCCAAGATTCACATCTCAACAATGAGCAGTTCTTC.

V is TRBV6-5 and J is TRBJ1-1; D is perhaps TRBD1 (6 bases). The germline V gene has CDR1 MNHEY and CDR2 SVGAGI. The CDR3 consists of 17 residues. The V end was cut by 0 bases, the J end by 0 bases, with 14 bases between. CDR3 in DNA: TGTGCCAGCAGTTACTCGGTGGGAGGGGGTATGAACACTGAAGCTTTCTTT. Translating it yields CASSYSVGGGMNTEAFF.

The sample holds a few counts of this clonotype. V gene TRBV10-3 combines with J gene TRBJ2-3; D may be TRBD1 (5 bases). V was pared by 4 bases and J by 8 bases, with 10 bases between. CDR3 length: 12 amino acids. Germline loops: CDR1 ENHRY, CDR2 SYGVKD. CDR3 loop: CAISVQGATQYF. In DNA, the CDR3 is TGTGCCATCAGTGTGCAAGGGGCTACGCAGTATTTT.

V usage is TRBV9 and J usage is TRBJ2-1, with TRBD1 matching over 9 bases. With 4 bases clipped from V and 4 bases from J, the junction kept 9 bases outside the gene matches. Germline V gene sequence: CDR1 SGDLS, CDR2 YYNGEE. This CDR3 comprises 16 residues. CDR3 loop: CASSPRGDRAYNEQFF. CDR3 in DNA: TGTGCCAGCAGCCCCCGGGGGGACAGGGCTTACAATGAGCAGTTCTTC.

This clonotype was counted between two and nine times. This chain connects TRBV6-1 to TRBJ2-1; 7 bases line up with TRBD1. The V gene end was trimmed by 1 base and the J gene end by 11 bases; junction bases not matched to a gene: 8. This CDR3 comprises 14 residues. Germline CDR1 is MNHNS and CDR2 is SASEGT. The CDR3 DNA sequence: TGTGCCAGCAGTGAAGTAGACAGGGCCAGTCAGCAGTTCTTC. Translating gives CASSEVDRASQQFF.

V and J are TRBV20-1 and TRBJ2-5; 11 positions match TRBD2. The CDR3 extends over 15 amino acids. With 6 bases clipped from V and 5 bases from J, the junction kept 11 bases outside the gene matches. Germline V gene lookup returns CDR1 DFQATT and CDR2 SNEGSKA (reference sequence). The CDR3, as DNA: TGCAGTGCACAGGAGACTAGCGGGATTCGGGAGACCCAGTACTTC. It encodes CSAQETSGIRETQYF.

This clonotype appeared a few times. The chain joins TRBV28 to TRBJ1-5; TRBD1 might be the D (6 bases). V shed 4 bases and J shed 0 bases, with 13 bases lying between them. CDR1 and CDR2 (germline): MDHEN, SYDVKM. This CDR3 has 16 amino acids. The CDR3, as DNA: TGTGCCAGCAGTTCCCTGCTCAGGGGTAGCAATCAGCCCCAGCATTTT. Residues: CASSSLLRGSNQPQHF. Together with reference TRBV28 and TRBJ1-5, the CDR3 gives the full variable domain: DVKVTQSSRYLVKRTGEKVFLECVQDMDHENMFWYRQDPGLGLRLIYFSYDVKMKEKGDIPEGYSVSREKKERFSLILESASTNQTSMYLCASSSLLRGSNQPQHFGDGTRLSIL.

This chain links TRBV30 with TRBJ2-5; D is perhaps TRBD2 (5 bases). Germline CDR1 and CDR2: GTSNPN and SVGIG (reference sequence). V lost 3 bases, J lost 9 bases, and 11 bases lay in between. CDR3 size: 11 residues. Written as DNA, the CDR3 is TGTGCCTGGAGCCCGGCGAGGGCCCAGTACTTC. Protein product: CAWSPARAQYF.

This clonotype has a handful of counts. The chain has TRBV7-2 and TRBJ1-1; no clear D. V shed 6 bases and J shed 0 bases, with 11 bases lying between them. This CDR3 contains 14 residues. Per germline, CDR1 SGHTA and CDR2 FQGNSA. In nucleotides, the CDR3 is TGTGCCAGCAGGTCCACGGGTATGAACACTGAAGCTTTCTTT. As protein: CASRSTGMNTEAFF.

The chain uses TRBV7-9 and TRBJ1-5; a weak D match, TRBD1 (5 bases). Per germline, CDR1 SEHNR and CDR2 FQNEAQ (reference sequence). The CDR3 has 15 residues. The V end lost 5 bases, the J end lost 7 bases, and 18 bases lay between the germline ends. The CDR3 here is CASSADGAPEQPQHF. The CDR3 region has the DNA TGTGCCAGCAGCGCTGACGGGGCCCCCGAGCAGCCCCAGCATTTT.

V and J are TRBV12-3 or TRBV12-4 and TRBJ2-7, with a tentative D call TRBD1 (6 bases). The CDR3 contains 15 residues. The V and J ends lost 6 bases and 3 bases respectively, with 18 bases between them. This CDR3 reads CASRSQGWDNYEQYF. In DNA, the CDR3 is TGTGCCAGCAGGAGCCAGGGGTGGGACAACTACGAGCAGTACTTC.

The J gene is TRBJ2-2, the V gene TRBV12-5; the D is unclear. Trimming took off 0 bases at V and 5 bases at J, with 4 bases between the two ends. The germline V gene has CDR1 LGHNT and CDR2 FRNRAP. The CDR3 length is 13 residues. The CDR3 loop is CASGLVGTGELFF. CDR3 nucleotides: TGTGCTAGTGGTTTGGTAGGGACCGGGGAGCTGTTTTTT.

V is TRBV20-1 and J is TRBJ2-1, with 7 bases fitting TRBD1. Trimming took 2 bases from V and 15 from J; bases not matched to a gene: 22. There are 16 residues in the CDR3. CDR1 and CDR2 (germline): DFQATT, SNEGSKA (reference sequence). In DNA form, the CDR3 reads TGCAGTGCTAGACTCAACAATTTACCGAGCGGCAGGGGGAGGTTCTTC. Amino acid sequence: CSARLNNLPSGRGRFF.

This clonotype was seen a few times. The chain recombines TRBV25-1 with TRBJ2-3; possibly TRBD2 for D (5 bases). Germline CDR1 reads MGHDK; CDR2 reads SYGVNS. V lost 10 bases, J lost 1 base, and 12 bases lay in between. The CDR3 is 13 amino acids. CDR3 DNA sequence: TGTGCCACCCGAGGGTCCGGCACAGATACGCAGTATTTT. As protein: CATRGSGTDTQYF.